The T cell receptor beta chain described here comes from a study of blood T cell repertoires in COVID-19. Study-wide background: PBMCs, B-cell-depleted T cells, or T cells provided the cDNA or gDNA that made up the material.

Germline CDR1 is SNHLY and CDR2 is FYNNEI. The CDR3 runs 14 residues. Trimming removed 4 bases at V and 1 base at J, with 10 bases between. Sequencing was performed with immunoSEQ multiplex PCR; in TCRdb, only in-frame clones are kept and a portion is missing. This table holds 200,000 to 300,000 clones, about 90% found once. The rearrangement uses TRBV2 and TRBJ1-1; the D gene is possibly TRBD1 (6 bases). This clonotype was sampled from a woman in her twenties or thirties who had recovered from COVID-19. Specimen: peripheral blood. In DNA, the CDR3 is TGTGCCAGCAGTGTCACACAGGGGAACACTGAAGCTTTCTTT. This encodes CASSVTQGNTEAFF.